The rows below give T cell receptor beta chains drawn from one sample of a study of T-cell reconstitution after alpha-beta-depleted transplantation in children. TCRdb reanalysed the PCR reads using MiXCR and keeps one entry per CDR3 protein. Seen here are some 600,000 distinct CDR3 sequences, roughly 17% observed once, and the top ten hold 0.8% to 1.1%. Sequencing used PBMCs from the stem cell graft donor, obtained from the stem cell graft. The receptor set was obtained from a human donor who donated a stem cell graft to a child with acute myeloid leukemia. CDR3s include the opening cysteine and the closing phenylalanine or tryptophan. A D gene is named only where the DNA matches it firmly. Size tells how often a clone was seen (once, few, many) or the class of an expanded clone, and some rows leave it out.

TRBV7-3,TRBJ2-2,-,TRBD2,TGTGCCAGCAGCCCCCGGACTAGCGGGGGGCCCCACACCGGGGAGCTGTTTTTT,CASSPRTSGGPHTGELFF
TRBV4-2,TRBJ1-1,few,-,TGTGCCAGCAGCCAGGGGAAGCAGGGGCACACTGAAGCTTTCTTT,CASSQGKQGHTEAFF
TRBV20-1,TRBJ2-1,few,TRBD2,TGCAGTGCTAGAGATAGAAAGACTAGCGGGGGGAAGTTCCAACTCTACAATGAGCAGTTCTTC,CSARDRKTSGGKFQLYNEQFF
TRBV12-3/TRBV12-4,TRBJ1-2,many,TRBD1,TGTGCCAGCAGTGGACAGGGGGCATATGGCTACACCTTC,CASSGQGAYGYTF
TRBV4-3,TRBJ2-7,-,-,TGCGCCAGCAGCCAAGACTCCGGGACCAACCTTTACGAGCAGTACTTC,CASSQDSGTNLYEQYF
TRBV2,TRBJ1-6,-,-,TGTGCCAGCAGTGTATCGCAGGATTCACCCCTCCACTTT,CASSVSQDSPLHF
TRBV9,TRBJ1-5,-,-,TGTGCCAGCAGCTTCAGAGAGGGCACGGGTCAGCCCCAGCATTTT,CASSFREGTGQPQHF
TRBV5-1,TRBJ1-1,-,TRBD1,TGCGCCAGCAGCTCCGAACACAGGGGAGGCACTGAAGCTTTCTTT,CASSSEHRGGTEAFF
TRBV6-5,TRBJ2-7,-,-,TGTGCCAGCAGTTCCATCTACTACGAGCAGTACTTC,CASSSIYYEQYF
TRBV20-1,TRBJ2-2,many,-,TGCAGTGCTAGAGGCACCGGGACCCTAAGAAACACCGGGGAGCTGTTTTTT,CSARGTGTLRNTGELFF
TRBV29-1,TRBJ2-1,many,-,TGCAGCCTTGAGGAGGATTCCAATGAGCAGTTCTTC,CSLEEDSNEQFF
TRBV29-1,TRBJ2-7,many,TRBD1,TGCAGCGTCCGACAGGGGGATGTCCACGAGCAGTACTTC,CSVRQGDVHEQYF
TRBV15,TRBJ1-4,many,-,TGTGCCACCAGCAGCCGCTCCCTTATCGTAGGTGAAAAACTGTTTTTT,CATSSRSLIVGEKLFF
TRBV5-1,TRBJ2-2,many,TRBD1,TGCGCCAGCAGCTTGGTGGGACAGCTTAACACCGGGGAGCTGTTTTTT,CASSLVGQLNTGELFF
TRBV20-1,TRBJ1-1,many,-,TGCAGTGCTAGGAAAAGCGGCACTGAAGCTTTCTTT,CSARKSGTEAFF
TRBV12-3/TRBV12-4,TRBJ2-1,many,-,TGTGCCAGCACCTTTAACAGTGTCGAGCAGTTCTTC,CASTFNSVEQFF
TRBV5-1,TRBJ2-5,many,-,TGCGCCAGCAGCTCTTCGTACCAAGAGACCCAGTACTTC,CASSSSYQETQYF
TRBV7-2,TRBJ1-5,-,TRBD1,TGTGCCAGCAGACCGACAGGGACGGGACAGCCCCAGCATTTT,CASRPTGTGQPQHF
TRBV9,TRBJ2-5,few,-,TGTGCCAGCAGCGTTAGCGGCACCCAAGAGACCCAGTACTTC,CASSVSGTQETQYF
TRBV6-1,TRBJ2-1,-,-,TGTGCCAGCAGTGGTGGGTACAGCTACAATGAGCAGTTCTTC,CASSGGYSYNEQFF
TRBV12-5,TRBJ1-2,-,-,TGTGCTAGTGGTTTGGAACTGGGACACAGCTATGGCTACACCTTC,CASGLELGHSYGYTF
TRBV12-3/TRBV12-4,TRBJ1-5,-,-,TGTGCCAGCAGTTTGAGGGATACGAGTCAGCCCCAGCATTTT,CASSLRDTSQPQHF
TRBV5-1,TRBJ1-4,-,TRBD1,TGCGCCAGCAGCTTGGATCCGGGACAGGGAAATGAAAAACTGTTTTTT,CASSLDPGQGNEKLFF
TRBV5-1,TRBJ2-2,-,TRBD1,TGCGCCAGCAGCCCACAGGGGAAGTACACCGGGGAGCTGTTTTTT,CASSPQGKYTGELFF
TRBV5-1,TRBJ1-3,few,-,TGCGCCAGCAGCTTGGGTCTCTCTGGAAACACCATATATTTT,CASSLGLSGNTIYF
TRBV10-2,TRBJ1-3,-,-,TGCGCCAGCAGGGCCGGGCTTGGGGGAAACACCATATATTTT,CASRAGLGGNTIYF
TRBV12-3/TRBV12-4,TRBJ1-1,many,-,TGTGCCAGCAGCCATACTATGAACACTGAAGCTTTCTTT,CASSHTMNTEAFF
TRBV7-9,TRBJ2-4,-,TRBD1,TGTGCCAGCAGCGAAACAGGGGCAGCCAAAAACATTCAGTACTTC,CASSETGAAKNIQYF
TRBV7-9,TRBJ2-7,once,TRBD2,TGTGCCAGCAGCTTAAACGCGGGGGGGGACACCGGGTTGGAGCAGTACTTC,CASSLNAGGDTGLEQYF
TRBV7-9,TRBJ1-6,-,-,TGTGCCAGCAGCCCCTGGACCCAAGACAATTCACCCCTCCACTTT,CASSPWTQDNSPLHF
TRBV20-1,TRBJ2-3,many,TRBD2,TGCAGTGCTAGACTTAGCGGGGACCGAGATACGCAGTATTTT,CSARLSGDRDTQYF
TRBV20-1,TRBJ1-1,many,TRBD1,TGCAGTGCCCTACCGGGACAGCTCTCTACTGAAGCTTTCTTT,CSALPGQLSTEAFF
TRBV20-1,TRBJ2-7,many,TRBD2,TGCAGTGCTAGAGATCCGGCTAGCGGCTCCTACGAGCAGTACTTC,CSARDPASGSYEQYF
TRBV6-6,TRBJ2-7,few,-,TGTGCCAGCGCGCGGGACGAGCAGTACTTC,CASARDEQYF
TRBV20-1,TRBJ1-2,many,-,TGCACCGCGAGGGATGATTCATATGGCTACACCTTC,CTARDDSYGYTF
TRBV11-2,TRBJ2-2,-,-,TGTGCCAGCAGCTTAAATCCGGGGAACACCGGGGAGCTGTTTTTT,CASSLNPGNTGELFF
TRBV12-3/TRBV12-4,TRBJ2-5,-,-,TGTGCCAGCAGCCGACAGGGACTCCAAGAGACCCAGTACTTC,CASSRQGLQETQYF
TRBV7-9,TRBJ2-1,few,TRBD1,TGTGCCAGCAGCCCGGACAGGCCCATCCTAGGGGATGAGCAGTTCTTC,CASSPDRPILGDEQFF
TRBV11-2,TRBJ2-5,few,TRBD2,TGTGCCAGCAGCTTAGAGGCCCCGGGAGGGCCACAAGAGACCCAGTACTTC,CASSLEAPGGPQETQYF
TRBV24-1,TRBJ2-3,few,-,TGTGCCACCAGTGATAGTCGGGACGCCCGGTGGCGCACAGATACGCAGTATTTT,CATSDSRDARWRTDTQYF
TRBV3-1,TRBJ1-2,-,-,TGTGCCAGCAGCCAAGCCCATGGCTACACCTTC,CASSQAHGYTF
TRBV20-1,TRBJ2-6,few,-,TGCTGTGCTTCGGCCTCGCCGGGTGGATGGGCCAACGTCCTGACTTTC,CCASASPGGWANVLTF
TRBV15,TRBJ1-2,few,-,TGTGCCACCAGCAGAGAACGGACCTCGACCTATGGCTACACCTTC,CATSRERTSTYGYTF
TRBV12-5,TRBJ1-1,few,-,TGTGCTAGTGCCCCCGGGGGGATGAACACTGAAGCTTTCTTT,CASAPGGMNTEAFF
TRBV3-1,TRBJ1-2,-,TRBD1,TGTGCCAGCAGCCAGACCTCAGGACAGGGAAGAAACTATGGCTACACCTTC,CASSQTSGQGRNYGYTF
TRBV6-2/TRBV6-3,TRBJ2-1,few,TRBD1,TGTGCCAGCAGTTATTCTCCTTTTGAGGGGGACAGTTACAATGAGCAGTTCTTC,CASSYSPFEGDSYNEQFF
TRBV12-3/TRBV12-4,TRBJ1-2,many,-,TGTGCCAGCAGTTTGGTAGGAGGTGGCTACACCTTC,CASSLVGGGYTF
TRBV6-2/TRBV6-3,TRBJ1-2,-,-,TGTGCCAGCTATAGAGGGACGGATGGCTACACCTTC,CASYRGTDGYTF
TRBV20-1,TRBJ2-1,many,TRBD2,TGCAGTGCTAGAGATGAGCGGGGGCTAGGGTACAATGAGCAGTTCTTC,CSARDERGLGYNEQFF
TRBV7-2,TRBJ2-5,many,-,TGTGCCAGCAGCTTAAACGGCGGGGCGAAAGAGACCCAGTACTTC,CASSLNGGAKETQYF
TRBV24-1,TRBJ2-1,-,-,TGTGCCACCAGCGGGGGCCCCCCTAATTACAATGAGCAGTTCTTC,CATSGGPPNYNEQFF
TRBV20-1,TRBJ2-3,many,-,TGCAGTGCTATACTAGCAGACTACACAGATACGCAGTATTTT,CSAILADYTDTQYF
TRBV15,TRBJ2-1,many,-,TGTGCCACCCAGGAGGCAGAGATCGATGAGCAGTTCTTC,CATQEAEIDEQFF
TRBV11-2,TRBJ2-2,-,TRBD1,TGTGCCAGCAGCTTATTCGGCGACAGGGCCGCGAACACCGGGGAGCTGTTTTTT,CASSLFGDRAANTGELFF
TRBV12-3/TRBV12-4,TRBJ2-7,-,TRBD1,TGTGCCAGCAGTTTAGGTCATTCCGGGACAGGGTTTTCCTACGAGCAGTACTTC,CASSLGHSGTGFSYEQYF
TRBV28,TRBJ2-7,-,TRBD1,TGTGCCAGCAGCCGAAGGGGGCGATCTACCTACGAGCAGTACTTC,CASSRRGRSTYEQYF
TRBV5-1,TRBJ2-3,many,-,TGCGCCAGCAGCTTGGACGGGTCTAGCACAGATACGCAGTATTTT,CASSLDGSSTDTQYF
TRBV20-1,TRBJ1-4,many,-,TGCAGTGCTCCTCACGCGGGTAGTGAAAAACTGTTTTTT,CSAPHAGSEKLFF
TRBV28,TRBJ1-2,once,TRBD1,TGTGCCAGCAGTCCAGGGGGCAATACTAACTATGGCTACACCTTC,CASSPGGNTNYGYTF
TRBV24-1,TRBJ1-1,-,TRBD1,TGTGCCACCAGTATAGGGGGCTCCACTGAAGCTTTCTTT,CATSIGGSTEAFF